A single sample is the source of the 18 T cell receptor beta chains below, sequenced in a study of blood T cell repertoires in COVID-19. The repertoire was sequenced with immunoSEQ multiplex PCR; TCRdb's copy has only in-frame clones and lacks some. The sample consists of 200,000 to 250,000 clones, 75% to 90% of them appearing once. The sequenced sample consisted of PBMCs or T cells enriched from blood (not recorded which). The source is a man aged 35 to 55 who had recovered from COVID-19.

This clone showed up just once. The rearrangement joins TRBV12-3 or TRBV12-4 to TRBJ2-1; D possibly corresponds to TRBD2 (5 bases). This CDR3 spans 13 amino acids. Trimming pared 6 bases from V and 9 bases from J, leaving 15 bases between. The CDR3 region is CASSPLAPGEQFF. CDR3 DNA sequence: TGTGCCAGCAGCCCTCTAGCCCCCGGTGAGCAGTTCTTC.

The chain joins TRBV2 to TRBJ2-7; unclear D gene. The CDR3 is 12 residues long. The V gene's germline CDR1 is SNHLY and CDR2 FYNNEI. The ends were cut back, 2 bases at V and 3 bases at J, with 5 bases in the middle. CDR3 in DNA: TGTGCCAGCAGTGAACAGATCTACGAGCAGTACTTC. Translating it yields CASSEQIYEQYF.

The V gene is TRBV18, the J gene TRBJ1-5; 8 bases are shared with TRBD1. CDR1 and CDR2 from the germline V gene are KGHSH and LQKENI. V lost 4 bases to trimming and J lost 6 bases; unmatched junction nucleotides: 11. The CDR3 runs to 16 residues. The CDR3 DNA follows: TGTGCCAGCTCACGAACGGAGGACAGGGTTGGTCAGCCCCAGCATTTT. It encodes CASSRTEDRVGQPQHF.

The gene calls are TRBV7-9 and TRBJ2-5, with TRBD1 matching 8 bases. The CDR3 sequence is 13 residues long. Germline-derived CDR1 and CDR2 are SEHNR and FQNEAQ (reference sequence). V shed 8 bases and J 4 bases; nucleotides not matched to a gene: 6. CDR3 protein: CASGWTGRETQYF. DNA of the CDR3: TGTGCCAGCGGATGGACAGGGCGAGAGACCCAGTACTTC.

J is TRBJ2-1 and V is TRBV5-6; a weak D match, TRBD1 (6 bases). V dropped 0 bases and J dropped 7 bases, with 14 bases sitting between them. The length of the CDR3 is 15 residues. The germline V gene encodes CDR1 SGHDT and CDR2 YYEEEE. CDR3 in DNA: TGTGCCAGCAGCTTGGGGCAACAGGGTTGGAATGAGCAGTTCTTC. Translated, it gives CASSLGQQGWNEQFF.

The chain uses TRBV27 and TRBJ1-1; D is ambiguous. CDR1 MNHEY and CDR2 SMNVEV come from the germline V gene (reference sequence). This CDR3 has 15 amino acids. Trimming stripped 0 bases from V and 5 bases from J, with 13 bases between. The CDR3 DNA is TGTGCCAGCAGTTTATCGCCAAACTCGGGGACTGAAGCTTTCTTT. This codes for CASSLSPNSGTEAFF.

This chain joins TRBV7-9 and TRBJ1-2; a weak D match, TRBD1 (5 bases). The germline V gene has CDR1 SEHNR and CDR2 FQNEAQ (reference sequence). Trimming stripped 5 bases from V and 4 bases from J, with 26 bases between. The CDR3 length is 18 residues. CDR3 DNA sequence: TGTGCCAGCAGCGGGGGGACGCAAACCTCCGCCCTGCTCTATGGCTACACCTTC. Protein: CASSGGTQTSALLYGYTF.

V usage is TRBV13 and J usage is TRBJ1-4, with D uncertain. The CDR3 sequence is 14 residues long. Deletions cut 2 bases from V and 7 bases from J, with 11 bases between. Germline values: CDR1 PRHDT, CDR2 FYEKMQ (reference sequence). As DNA, the CDR3 is TGTGCCAGCAGCTTACGGGGTTCTGTTGAAAAACTGTTTTTT. Amino acid sequence: CASSLRGSVEKLFF. Complete variable domain (other parts from reference TRBV13 and TRBJ1-4): AAGVIQSPRHLIKEKRETATLKCYPIPRHDTVYWYQQGPGQDPQFLISFYEKMQSDKGSIPDRFSAQQFSDYHSELNMSSLELGDSALYFCASSLRGSVEKLFFGSGTQLSVL.

The chain employs TRBV5-1 and TRBJ2-5, with D uncertain. V lost 5 bases, J lost 2 bases, and 7 bases lay in between. Germline V gene sequence: CDR1 SGHRS, CDR2 YFSETQ. The CDR3 consists of 12 residues. The CDR3 spells CASRLEQETQYF. DNA for the CDR3: TGCGCCAGCAGACTCGAACAAGAGACCCAGTACTTC.

V and J are TRBV29-1 and TRBJ2-1; TRBD1 matches at 9 bases. The germline gives CDR1 SQVTM, CDR2 ANQGSEA. V lost 6 bases, J lost 6 bases, and 9 bases stayed unmatched. The CDR3 spans 14 residues. The CDR3 spells CSVDRQGGFNEQFF. The CDR3 DNA is TGCAGCGTCGATAGACAGGGGGGTTTCAATGAGCAGTTCTTC.

The rearrangement joins TRBV7-9 to TRBJ1-2; D unclear. The germline V gene has CDR1 SEHNR and CDR2 FQNEAQ (reference sequence). CDR3 length: 14 amino acids. V was clipped by 1 base and J by 1 base, with 7 bases between them. CDR3: CASSLERINYGYTF. The CDR3 nucleotides are TGTGCCAGCAGCTTAGAGAGAATTAACTATGGCTACACCTTC.

V gene TRBV5-5 combines with J gene TRBJ2-1, with 14 bases matching TRBD2. With 7 bases clipped from V and 6 bases from J, the junction kept 6 bases outside the gene matches. Germline V gives CDR1 SGHKS, CDR2 YYEKEE (reference sequence). The CDR3 contains 15 residues. CDR3 nucleotide sequence: TGTGCCAGCTTGGGACTAGCGGGAGTTTCCAATGAGCAGTTCTTC. Translation gives CASLGLAGVSNEQFF.

The sample holds a few counts of this clone. The chain uses TRBV30 and TRBJ2-1, with a weak D call TRBD2 (5 bases). Trimming pared 0 bases from V and 0 bases from J, leaving 9 bases between. Germline CDR1 reads GTSNPN; CDR2 reads SVGIG (reference sequence). The CDR3 spans 15 residues. The CDR3 loop is CAWSVKRSSYNEQFF. CDR3 coding DNA: TGTGCCTGGAGTGTGAAGCGGAGCTCCTACAATGAGCAGTTCTTC.

The chain employs TRBV5-8 and TRBJ2-1; 9 nucleotides agree with TRBD2. V was pared by 2 bases and J by 10 bases, with 4 bases of the junction left unmatched. This CDR3 spans 13 amino acids. Germline loops: CDR1 SGHTS, CDR2 YDEGEE. The CDR3 sequence: CASSLLAGVEQFF. The CDR3 coding sequence is TGTGCCAGCAGCTTATTAGCGGGAGTGGAGCAGTTCTTC.

The rearrangement links TRBV15 to TRBJ1-5, with 7 bases identical to TRBD1. V shed 6 bases and J 0 bases; nucleotides not matched to a gene: 5. Per the germline V gene, CDR1 is LNHNV and CDR2 is YYDKDF (reference sequence). CDR3 length: 15 amino acids. The CDR3 reads CATRTQGYSNQPQHF. CDR3 nucleotides: TGTGCCACCAGAACACAGGGGTATAGCAATCAGCCCCAGCATTTT.

This clone showed up just once. The chain employs TRBV18 and TRBJ2-7, with D hard to call. In germline, CDR1 is KGHSH, CDR2 LQKENI. CDR3 length equals 14 residues. Trimming stripped 6 bases from V and 2 bases from J, with 14 bases between. The CDR3 bases are TGTGCCAGCTCCTCCAGCGCCGCCCCCTACGAGCAGTACTTC. Protein product: CASSSSAAPYEQYF.

This sequence joins TRBV13 and TRBJ1-2; 8 nucleotides match TRBD1. The CDR3 covers 16 residues. In germline, CDR1 is PRHDT, CDR2 FYEKMQ (reference sequence). Trimming at V came to 4 bases and at J to 8 bases, leaving 15 bases not matched to a gene. The CDR3 region is CASSSGLSQGAVGYTF. The CDR3 DNA is TGTGCCAGCAGCTCGGGTCTATCCCAGGGGGCTGTCGGCTACACCTTC.

This rearrangement joins TRBV13 to TRBJ1-2; 7 positions match TRBD1. The length of the CDR3 is 16 residues. Germline V gene data show CDR1 as PRHDT and CDR2 as FYEKMQ (reference sequence). The trim removed 5 bases at V and 0 bases at J, leaving 9 bases unmatched. The DNA for the CDR3 is TGTGCCAGCAGCAACTACGGACAGGCGACTAACTATGGCTACACCTTC. Translation gives CASSNYGQATNYGYTF.